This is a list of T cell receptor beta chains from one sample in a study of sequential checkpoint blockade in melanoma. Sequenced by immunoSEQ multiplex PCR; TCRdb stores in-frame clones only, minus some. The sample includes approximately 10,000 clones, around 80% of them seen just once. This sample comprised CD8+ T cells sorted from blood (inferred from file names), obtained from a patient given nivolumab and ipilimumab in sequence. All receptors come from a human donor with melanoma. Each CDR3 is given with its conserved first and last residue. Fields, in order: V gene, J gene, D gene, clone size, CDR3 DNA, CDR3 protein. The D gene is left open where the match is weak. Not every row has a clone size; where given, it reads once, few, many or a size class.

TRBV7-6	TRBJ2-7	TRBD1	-	TGTGCCAGCAGCGCGAGGGGGCTGTCCTACGAGCAGTACTTC	CASSARGLSYEQYF
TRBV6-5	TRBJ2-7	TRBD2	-	TGTGCCAGCAGTTACTACCCAGGCGGGAGGGACGAGCAGTACTTC	CASSYYPGGRDEQYF
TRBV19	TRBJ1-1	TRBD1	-	TGTGCCAGTAGTATCCCAGGGGGTCGGACTGAAGCTTTCTTT	CASSIPGGRTEAFF
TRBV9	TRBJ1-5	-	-	TGTGCCAGCAGCGATGGGGGCCAGCCCCAGCATTTT	CASSDGGQPQHF
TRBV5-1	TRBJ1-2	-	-	TGCGCCAGCAGCTTGGCTCCTCTCTATGGCTACACCTTC	CASSLAPLYGYTF
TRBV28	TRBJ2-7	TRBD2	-	TGTGCCAGCAGTCGGTGGGACGCCGGACTAGCGGGGGGCCATTCCTACGAGCAGTACTTC	CASSRWDAGLAGGHSYEQYF
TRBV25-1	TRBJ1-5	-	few	TGTGCCAGCAGTTTAGGATCAAAGGGGAATAGCAATCAGCCCCAGCATTTT	CASSLGSKGNSNQPQHF
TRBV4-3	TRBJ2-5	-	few	TGCGCCAGCAGCCGGGCAGGGTATGAAGATCGGGAGACCCAGTACTTC	CASSRAGYEDRETQYF
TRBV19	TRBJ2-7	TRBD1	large	TGTGCCAGTAGTCCGACAGGGATCCACGAGCAGTACTTC	CASSPTGIHEQYF
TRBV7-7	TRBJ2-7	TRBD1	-	TGTGCTAGCAGCCCCGGGACAGGGACCTACGAGCAGTACTTC	CASSPGTGTYEQYF
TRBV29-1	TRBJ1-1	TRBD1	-	TGCAGCGTTCGCCGGGACAGGGAGGACACTGAAGCTTTCTTT	CSVRRDREDTEAFF
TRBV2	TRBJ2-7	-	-	TGTGCCAGCAGTGAAGACGCGGTCCTCCACGAGCAGTACTTC	CASSEDAVLHEQYF
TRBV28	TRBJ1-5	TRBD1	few	TGTGCCAGCAGTCCGACAGGGCTCAGCAATCAGCCCCAGCATTTT	CASSPTGLSNQPQHF
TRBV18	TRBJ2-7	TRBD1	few	TGTGCCAGCTCGGTGGGACAGGGGGCCTACGAGCAGTACTTC	CASSVGQGAYEQYF
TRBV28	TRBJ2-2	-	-	TGTGCCAGCAGTTTGCCTCGGGACACGAACACCGGGGAGCTGTTTTTT	CASSLPRDTNTGELFF
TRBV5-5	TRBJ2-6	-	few	TGTGCCAGCAGGGGCTGGGTTGCGACAGGAGACTCTGGGGCCAACGTCCTGACTTTC	CASRGWVATGDSGANVLTF
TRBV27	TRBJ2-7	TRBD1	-	TGTGCCAGCAGACCCCGACAGGGTACCTACGAGCAGTACTTC	CASRPRQGTYEQYF
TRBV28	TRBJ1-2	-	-	TGTGCCACCTCGCCCCCGCAACAGGGCCGCTATGGCTACACCTTC	CATSPPQQGRYGYTF
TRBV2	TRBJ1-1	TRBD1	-	TGTGCCAGCAGTGAAGAAGCCCTTGGGACAGGGAACACTGAAGCTTTCTTT	CASSEEALGTGNTEAFF
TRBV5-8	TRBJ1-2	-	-	TGTGCCAGCAGCTTGGCGGAGGGAATCTATGGCTACACCTTC	CASSLAEGIYGYTF
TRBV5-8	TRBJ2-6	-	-	TGCGCCAGCAGCCAAGATGACAGCTCCTCTGGGGCCAACGTCCTGACTTTC	CASSQDDSSSGANVLTF
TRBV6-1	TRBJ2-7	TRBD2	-	TGTGCCACCTACCTCTGGGAGGGAAACTACGAGCAGTACTTC	CATYLWEGNYEQYF
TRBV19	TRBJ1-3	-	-	TGTGCCAGTAGTCCCTACTCTGGAAACACCATATATTTT	CASSPYSGNTIYF
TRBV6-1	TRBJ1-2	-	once	TGTGCCAGCAGTGAAGCGCGGGTAGGGTACTATGGCTACACCTTC	CASSEARVGYYGYTF